Listed here are 22 T cell receptor beta chains from one sample, sequenced in a study of T cells in Graves' hyperthyroidism and ophthalmopathy (dated by TCRdb to between 2017 and 2020). Libraries were built with multiplex PCR. Reads for this sample came from an Illumina HiSeq 2000. The TCR beta CDR3 regions were amplified from the RNA transcripts. For the first round of RT-PCR on the TCR CDR3, the HTBI primer set was used together with the Qiagen OneStep RT-PCR kit. Through fastp at Q25 and MiXCR, TCRdb rebuilt clones from the public reads, retaining in-frame beta chains. One record per CDR3 amino acid sequence lists the most common genes and DNA. Within this sample are 730,000 or so distinct CDR3 sequences, with roughly a sixth of them counted one time only. The top ten clones comprise 15% to 20% of the sample. The sample consisted of blood. These receptors originate from a woman aged 50 to 60 with Graves' hyperthyroidism that later progressed to Graves' ophthalmopathy.

This clonotype was observed at least ten times. The chain has TRBV6-5 and TRBJ1-2; D gene unclear. This CDR3 has 16 amino acids. Germline CDR1 is MNHEY and CDR2 is SVGAGI. Trimming shortened V by 2 bases and J by 2 bases, and 15 bases separated the two germline ends. CDR3 region: CASSYPLGRANYGYTF. The CDR3 region has the DNA TGTGCCAGCAGTTACCCCCTAGGCCGGGCCAACTATGGCTACACCTTC.

In this sample, this clonotype turned up a few times. This rearrangement joins TRBV4-1 to TRBJ1-1; weak D call: TRBD1 (5 bases). In germline, CDR1 is MGHRA, CDR2 YSYEKL. The CDR3 extends over 15 amino acids. V was clipped by 1 base and J by 13 bases, with 22 bases between them. The CDR3 region is CASSQVRGLVQEVFF. CDR3 nucleotides: TGCGCCAGCAGCCAAGTCCGTGGTCTGGTACAGGAGGTTTTCTTT.

The chain uses TRBV12-3 or TRBV12-4 and TRBJ2-2; D tentatively reads TRBD1 or TRBD2 (6 bases each). V lost 6 bases and J 2 bases, leaving 10 bases between the germline ends. The CDR3 has 14 residues. In DNA, the CDR3 is TGTGCCAGCAGGGAGGGGGAAAACACCGGGGAGCTGTTTTTT. It is translated as CASREGENTGELFF.

This clonotype was recorded many times. This chain links TRBV4-2 with TRBJ2-7; 7 bases match TRBD2. The CDR3 length is 16 residues. Looked up from germline, CDR1 is LGHNA and CDR2 is YNFKEQ. J was trimmed by 4 bases and V by 0 bases; bases with no gene match: 9. The CDR3 protein is CASSQDSRTSSYEQYF. The CDR3 region has the DNA TGTGCCAGCAGCCAAGACAGTCGGACTAGTAGTTACGAGCAGTACTTC.

This clonotype was detected only a few times. This chain uses TRBV5-1 with TRBJ2-6; tentative D call: TRBD1 (5 bases). The CDR3 totals 17 residues. Germline V gene sequence: CDR1 SGHRS, CDR2 YFSETQ. The V end lost 1 base, the J end lost 0 bases, and 11 bases lay between the germline ends. CDR3 loop: CASSLIKGLSGANVLTF. CDR3 DNA: TGCGCCAGCAGCTTGATTAAGGGGCTCTCTGGGGCCAACGTCCTGACTTTC.

This clonotype has at least ten counts. The V and J genes are TRBV12-3 or TRBV12-4 and TRBJ1-4, with D uncertain. The V end was cut by 3 bases, the J end by 5 bases, with 10 bases between. The CDR3 loop spans 14 amino acids. The DNA of the CDR3 is TGTGCCAGCAGTTTTGGGTTACGAAATGAAAAACTGTTTTTT. This codes for CASSFGLRNEKLFF.

This clonotype was recorded many times. The V and J genes are TRBV11-2 and TRBJ2-5; D might be TRBD1 or TRBD2, each matching 5 bases. Germline CDR1 and CDR2: SGHAT and FQNNGV. The V gene lost 5 bases and the J gene lost 4 bases, with 17 bases spanning the gap. The CDR3 extends over 15 amino acids. CDR3 in amino acids: CASSVVWGSGETQYF. DNA for the CDR3: TGTGCCAGCAGCGTGGTGTGGGGGAGTGGAGAGACCCAGTACTTC.

This clonotype was recorded a few times. The V gene is TRBV7-2, the J gene TRBJ1-1, with D possibly TRBD1 on 5 matching bases. Deletions cut 6 bases from V and 3 bases from J, with 14 bases between. The CDR3 consists of 14 residues. The V gene's germline CDR1 is SGHTA and CDR2 FQGNSA. Here the CDR3 DNA reads TGTGCCAGCAGGACTAGAGGGGAGGACACTGAAGCTTTCTTT. Amino acid sequence: CASRTRGEDTEAFF. The full variable domain, its missing parts supplied by reference TRBV7-2 and TRBJ1-1, is GAGVSQSPSNKVTEKGKDVELRCDPISGHTALYWYRQSLGQGLEFLIYFQGNSAPDKSGLPSDRFSAERTGGSVSTLTIQRTQQEDSAVYLCASRTRGEDTEAFFGQGTRLTVV.

This clonotype has more than one count but fewer than ten. The chain uses TRBV20-1 and TRBJ2-1, with TRBD1 matching over 10 bases. The CDR3 covers 15 residues. V gave up 0 bases and J gave up 10 bases; unmatched junction bases: 9. Germline lookup yields CDR1 DFQATT and CDR2 SNEGSKA (reference sequence). This chain's CDR3 is CSARDAGQGWGEQFF. CDR3 bases: TGCAGTGCTAGAGATGCGGGACAGGGGTGGGGGGAGCAGTTCTTC.

The chain couples TRBV5-1 to TRBJ2-1, with 8 bases fitting TRBD2. The CDR3 loop spans 16 amino acids. After removal of 1 base from V and 7 bases from J, the junction contained 10 bases not matched to a gene. Germline V gene lookup returns CDR1 SGHRS and CDR2 YFSETQ. In nucleotides, the CDR3 is TGCGCCAGCAGCTTGCCGTATAGCGGGGACTCTAATGAGCAGTTCTTC. Translating gives CASSLPYSGDSNEQFF.

This chain connects TRBV19 to TRBJ2-7; TRBD1 matches at 7 bases. This CDR3 spans 14 amino acids. V was clipped by 10 bases and J by 3 bases; unmatched bases: 12. The germline V gene encodes CDR1 LNHDA and CDR2 SQIVND (reference sequence). The CDR3 loop reads CATKDRDSSYEQYF. For the CDR3, the DNA is TGTGCCACCAAAGACCGGGACAGTAGCTACGAGCAGTACTTC. Supplemented by reference TRBV19 and TRBJ2-7, the full variable domain reads DGGITQSPKYLFRKEGQNVTLSCEQNLNHDAMYWYRQDPGQGLRLIYYSQIVNDFQKGDIAEGYSVSREKKESFPLTVTSAQKNPTAFYLCATKDRDSSYEQYFGPGTRLTVT.

The chain joins TRBV19 to TRBJ2-3, with 7 bases aligning to TRBD1. CDR1 is LNHDA and CDR2 is SQIVND in the germline V gene (reference sequence). The CDR3 is 14 amino acids. Trimming cost V 6 bases and J 4 bases; bases outside gene matches: 7. CDR3 sequence (DNA): TGTGCCAGTAGGAGACAGGGAGAGCCAGATACGCAGTATTTT. Amino acids: CASRRQGEPDTQYF.

This chain links TRBV25-1 with TRBJ2-1; 8 nucleotides agree with TRBD1. With 3 bases clipped from V and 0 bases from J, the junction kept 4 bases outside the gene matches. This CDR3 spans 16 amino acids. The V gene's germline CDR1 is MGHDK and CDR2 SYGVNS. In DNA form, the CDR3 reads TGTGCCAGCAGTGAGATGGGGACAGGCTCCTACAATGAGCAGTTCTTC. It encodes CASSEMGTGSYNEQFF.

The rearrangement links TRBV12-3 or TRBV12-4 to TRBJ1-1; tentative D call: TRBD1 (5 bases). The ends were cut back, 2 bases at V and 2 bases at J, with 12 bases in the middle. The CDR3 spans 15 residues. The CDR3 loop is CASSLWGEKNTEAFF. The CDR3 region has the DNA TGTGCCAGCAGTTTATGGGGGGAGAAAAACACTGAAGCTTTCTTT.

This chain joins TRBV19 and TRBJ1-3; the D is unclear. Germline CDR1 LNHDA, CDR2 SQIVND (reference sequence). The CDR3 covers 16 residues. V was clipped by 8 bases and J by 0 bases, with 17 bases between them. The CDR3 loop reads CASGTADTLSGNTIYF. The CDR3 bases are TGTGCCAGTGGTACCGCGGATACCCTCTCTGGAAACACCATATATTTT.

Ten or more counts support this clonotype. The chain carries TRBV27 and TRBJ1-5; D uncertain. Trimming removed 8 bases from V and 4 bases from J, with 18 bases in between. The CDR3 runs 15 residues. Germline-derived CDR1 and CDR2 are MNHEY and SMNVEV (reference sequence). CDR3 residues: CASYPAQAPNQPQHF. The CDR3 DNA reads TGTGCCAGCTACCCCGCCCAGGCGCCGAATCAGCCCCAGCATTTT.

The sample holds one count of this clonotype. A much more abundant neighbour one base away suggests this may be a read error. J is TRBJ2-5 and V is TRBV20-1; possibly TRBD2 for D (5 bases). CDR3 length: 14 amino acids. Germline lookup yields CDR1 DFQATT and CDR2 SNEGSKA (reference sequence). The V end lost 5 bases, the J end lost 3 bases, and 16 bases lay between the germline ends. CDR3 sequence reads: CSARRGLGKETQYF. CDR3 nucleotides: TGCAGTGCTCGGCGCGGACTCGGCAAAGAGACCCAGTACTTC.

In this sample, this clonotype turned up many times. The CDR3 bases are TGCAGTGCCCGAGGAGGGGTCACAGATACGCAGTATTTT. Its protein is CSARGGVTDTQYF. The rearrangement uses TRBV20-1 and TRBJ2-3; the D gene is possibly TRBD2 (6 bases). CDR1 is DFQATT and CDR2 is SNEGSKA in the germline V gene (reference sequence). This CDR3 contains 13 residues. V was shortened by 6 bases and J by 2 bases, with 12 bases between the two germline ends.

The V gene is TRBV29-1, the J gene TRBJ2-7; weak D call: TRBD1 (6 bases). CDR1 is SQVTM and CDR2 is ANQGSEA in the germline V gene. V was shortened by 4 bases and J by 0 bases, with 10 bases between the two germline ends. The CDR3 is 13 amino acids. CDR3 protein: CSVGTANSYEQYF. CDR3 DNA: TGCAGCGTTGGGACAGCTAACTCCTACGAGCAGTACTTC.

This clonotype was recorded at least ten times. DNA for the CDR3: TGTGCCAGCACAAGTGAGGCCCGGGCTGAAGCTTTCTTT. Translated, it gives CASTSEARAEAFF. The chain links TRBV13 to TRBJ1-1; no firm D call. The CDR3 sequence is 13 residues long. Trimming removed 7 bases from V and 6 bases from J, with 15 bases in between. The V gene's germline CDR1 is PRHDT and CDR2 FYEKMQ (reference sequence).

This clonotype was detected ten times or more. This chain uses TRBV3-1 with TRBJ1-2; the D is unclear. Trimming stripped 1 base from V and 2 bases from J, with 2 bases between. Germline CDR1 and CDR2: LGHDT and YNNKEL (reference sequence). The CDR3 is made up of 12 amino acids. CDR3 amino acids: CASSQGNYGYTF. The CDR3 DNA follows: TGTGCCAGCAGCCAAGGGAACTATGGCTACACCTTC.

This clonotype was seen more than once but under ten times. The gene calls are TRBV7-9 and TRBJ1-2; the match to TRBD1 covers 7 bases. The CDR3 has 16 amino acids. The germline V gene has CDR1 SEHNR and CDR2 FQNEAQ (reference sequence). V lost 2 bases, J lost 4 bases, and 10 bases stayed unmatched. The CDR3 loop reads CASSLSAAGGIYGYTF. In DNA, the CDR3 is TGTGCCAGCAGCTTATCCGCGGCAGGGGGGATCTATGGCTACACCTTC.